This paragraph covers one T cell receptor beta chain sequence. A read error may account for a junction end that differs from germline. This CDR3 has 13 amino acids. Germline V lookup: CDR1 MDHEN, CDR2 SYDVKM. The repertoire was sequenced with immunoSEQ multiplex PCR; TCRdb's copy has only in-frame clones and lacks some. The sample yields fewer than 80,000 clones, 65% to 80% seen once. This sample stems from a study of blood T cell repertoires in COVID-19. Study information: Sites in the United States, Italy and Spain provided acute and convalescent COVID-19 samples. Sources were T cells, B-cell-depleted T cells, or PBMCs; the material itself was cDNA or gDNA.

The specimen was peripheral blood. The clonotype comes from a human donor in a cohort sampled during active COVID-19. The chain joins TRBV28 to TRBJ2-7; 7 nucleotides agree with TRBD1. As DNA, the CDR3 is TGTGCCAACAGTCCAGGGGGTGGCTACGAGCAGTACTTC. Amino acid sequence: CANSPGGGYEQYF.